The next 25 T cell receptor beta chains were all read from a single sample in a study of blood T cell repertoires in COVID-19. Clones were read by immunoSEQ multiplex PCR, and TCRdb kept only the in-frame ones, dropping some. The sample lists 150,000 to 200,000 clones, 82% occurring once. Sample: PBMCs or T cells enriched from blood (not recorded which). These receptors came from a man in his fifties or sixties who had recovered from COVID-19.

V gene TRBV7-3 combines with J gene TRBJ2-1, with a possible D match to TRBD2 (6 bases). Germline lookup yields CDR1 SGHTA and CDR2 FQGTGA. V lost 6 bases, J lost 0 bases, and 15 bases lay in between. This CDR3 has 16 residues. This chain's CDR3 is CASRLSSAHSYNEQFF. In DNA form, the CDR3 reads TGTGCCAGCAGACTCTCTAGCGCCCACTCCTACAATGAGCAGTTCTTC.

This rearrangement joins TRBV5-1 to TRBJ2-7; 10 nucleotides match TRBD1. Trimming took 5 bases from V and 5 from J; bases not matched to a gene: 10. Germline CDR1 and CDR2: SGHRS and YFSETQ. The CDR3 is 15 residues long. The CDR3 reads CASSRSTGGFNEQYF. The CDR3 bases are TGCGCCAGCAGTCGATCGACAGGGGGCTTCAACGAGCAGTACTTC. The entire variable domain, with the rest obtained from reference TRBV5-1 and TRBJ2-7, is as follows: KAGVTQTPRYLIKTRGQQVTLSCSPISGHRSVSWYQQTPGQGLQFLFEYFSETQRNKGNFPGRFSGRQFSNSRSEMNVSTLELGDSALYLCASSRSTGGFNEQYFGPGTRLTVT.

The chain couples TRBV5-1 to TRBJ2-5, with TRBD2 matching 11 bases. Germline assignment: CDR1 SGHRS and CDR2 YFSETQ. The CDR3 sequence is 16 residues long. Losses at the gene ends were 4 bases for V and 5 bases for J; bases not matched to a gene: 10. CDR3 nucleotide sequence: TGCGCCAGCAGCGAACTTAGCGGGGGGGCTGGGGAGACCCAGTACTTC. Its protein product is CASSELSGGAGETQYF.

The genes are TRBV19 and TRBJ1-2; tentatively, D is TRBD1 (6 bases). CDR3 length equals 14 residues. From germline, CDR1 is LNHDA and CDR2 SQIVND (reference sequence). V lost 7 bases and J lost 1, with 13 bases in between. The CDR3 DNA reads TGTGCCAGTAAGCAGACAGGATATAACTATGGCTACACCTTC. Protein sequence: CASKQTGYNYGYTF. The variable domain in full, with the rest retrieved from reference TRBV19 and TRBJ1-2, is DGGITQSPKYLFRKEGQNVTLSCEQNLNHDAMYWYRQDPGQGLRLIYYSQIVNDFQKGDIAEGYSVSREKKESFPLTVTSAQKNPTAFYLCASKQTGYNYGYTFGSGTRLTVV.

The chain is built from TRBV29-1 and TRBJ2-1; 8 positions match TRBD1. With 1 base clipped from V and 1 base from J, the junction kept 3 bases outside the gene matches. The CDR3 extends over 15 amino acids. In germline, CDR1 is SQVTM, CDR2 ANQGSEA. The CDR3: CSVEVQGASYNEQFF. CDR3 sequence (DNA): TGCAGCGTTGAAGTCCAGGGGGCATCCTACAATGAGCAGTTCTTC.

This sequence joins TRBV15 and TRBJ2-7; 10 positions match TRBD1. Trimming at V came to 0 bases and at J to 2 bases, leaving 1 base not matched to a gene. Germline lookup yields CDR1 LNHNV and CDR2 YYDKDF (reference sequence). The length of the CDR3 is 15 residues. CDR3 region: CATSRDGTGAYEQYF. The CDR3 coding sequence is TGTGCCACCAGCAGAGACGGGACAGGGGCCTACGAGCAGTACTTC.

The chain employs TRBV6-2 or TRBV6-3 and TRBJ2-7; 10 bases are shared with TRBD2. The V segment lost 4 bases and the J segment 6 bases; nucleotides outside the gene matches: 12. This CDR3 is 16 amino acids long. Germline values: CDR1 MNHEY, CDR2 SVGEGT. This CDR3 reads CASSSRLAGGSLEQYF. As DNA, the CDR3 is TGTGCCAGCAGTTCCCGTTTAGCGGGAGGTAGCCTCGAGCAGTACTTC.

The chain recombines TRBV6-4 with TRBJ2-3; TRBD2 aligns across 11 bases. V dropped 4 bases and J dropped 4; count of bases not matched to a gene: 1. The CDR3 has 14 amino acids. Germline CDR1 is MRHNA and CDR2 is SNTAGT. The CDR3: CASSVAGGPDTQYF. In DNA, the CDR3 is TGTGCCAGCAGTGTAGCGGGAGGGCCAGATACGCAGTATTTT.

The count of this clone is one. In DNA, the CDR3 is TGTGCCAGCAGCTTAGTGGCGGGAAAGGCTGAAGCTTTCTTT. It codes for CASSLVAGKAEAFF. The V and J genes are TRBV7-9 and TRBJ1-1; D uncertain. The CDR3 is made up of 14 amino acids. Germline V gene sequence: CDR1 SEHNR, CDR2 FQNEAQ (reference sequence). The ends were cut back, 1 base at V and 6 bases at J, with 12 bases in the middle.

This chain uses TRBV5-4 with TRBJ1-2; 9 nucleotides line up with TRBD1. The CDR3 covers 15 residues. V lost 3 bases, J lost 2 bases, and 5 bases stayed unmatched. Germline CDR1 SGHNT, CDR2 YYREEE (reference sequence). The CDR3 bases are TGTGCCAGCAGCTACGGACAGGGGACCAACTATGGCTACACCTTC. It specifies CASSYGQGTNYGYTF. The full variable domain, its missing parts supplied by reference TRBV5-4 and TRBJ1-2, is ETGVTQSPTHLIKTRGQQVTLRCSSQSGHNTVSWYQQALGQGPQFIFQYYREEENGRGNFPPRFSGLQFPNYSSELNVNALELDDSALYLCASSYGQGTNYGYTFGSGTRLTVV.

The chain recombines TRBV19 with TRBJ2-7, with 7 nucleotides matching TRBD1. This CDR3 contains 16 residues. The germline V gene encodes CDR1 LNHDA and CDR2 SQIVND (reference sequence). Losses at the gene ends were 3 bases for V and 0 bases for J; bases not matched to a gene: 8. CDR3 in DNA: TGTGCCAGTAGTATGGTTCCAGGGGGTCCCTCCTACGAGCAGTACTTC. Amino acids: CASSMVPGGPSYEQYF. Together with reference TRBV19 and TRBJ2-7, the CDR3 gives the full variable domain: DGGITQSPKYLFRKEGQNVTLSCEQNLNHDAMYWYRQDPGQGLRLIYYSQIVNDFQKGDIAEGYSVSREKKESFPLTVTSAQKNPTAFYLCASSMVPGGPSYEQYFGPGTRLTVT.

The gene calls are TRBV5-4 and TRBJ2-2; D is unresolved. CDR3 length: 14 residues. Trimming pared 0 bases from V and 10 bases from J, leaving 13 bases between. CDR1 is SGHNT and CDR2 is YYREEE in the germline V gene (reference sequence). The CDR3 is CASSLVAAPEELFF. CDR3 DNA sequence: TGTGCCAGCAGCTTGGTGGCGGCCCCTGAGGAGCTGTTTTTT.

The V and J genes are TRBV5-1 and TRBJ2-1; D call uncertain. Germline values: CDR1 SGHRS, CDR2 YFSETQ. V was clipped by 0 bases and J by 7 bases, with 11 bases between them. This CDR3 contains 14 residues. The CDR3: CASSLVDPRNEQFF. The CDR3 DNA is TGCGCCAGCAGCTTGGTAGACCCTAGAAATGAGCAGTTCTTC.

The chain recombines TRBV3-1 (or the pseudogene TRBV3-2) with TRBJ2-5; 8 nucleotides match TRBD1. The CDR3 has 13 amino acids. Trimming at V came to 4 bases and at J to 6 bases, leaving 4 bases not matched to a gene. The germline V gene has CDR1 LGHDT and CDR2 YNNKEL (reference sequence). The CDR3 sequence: CASSRSGGQTQYF. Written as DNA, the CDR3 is TGTGCCAGCAGCCGGTCAGGGGGCCAGACCCAGTACTTC.

CDR3 sequence reads: CASSAGLAGFNEQFF. CDR3 nucleotides: TGTGCCAGCAGTGCCGGACTAGCGGGATTCAATGAGCAGTTCTTC. The chain uses TRBV28 and TRBJ2-1; 12 positions match TRBD2. The CDR3 totals 15 residues. Germline CDR1 reads MDHEN; CDR2 reads SYDVKM. Losses at the gene ends were 5 bases for V and 6 bases for J; bases not matched to a gene: 5.

The CDR3 reads CSGLAGNTDTQYF. The CDR3 DNA is TGCAGCGGTCTAGCGGGAAACACAGATACGCAGTATTTT. V usage is TRBV29-1 and J usage is TRBJ2-3; 9 nucleotides align to TRBD2. The CDR3 has 13 amino acids. CDR1 is SQVTM and CDR2 is ANQGSEA in the germline V gene. Germline trimming cut 7 bases from V and 2 bases from J; bases unmatched to any gene: 4.

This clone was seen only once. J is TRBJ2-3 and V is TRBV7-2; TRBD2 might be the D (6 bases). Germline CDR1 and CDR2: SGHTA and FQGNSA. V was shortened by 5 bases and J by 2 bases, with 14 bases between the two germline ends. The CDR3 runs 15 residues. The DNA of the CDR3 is TGTGCCAGCAGCACCGCCGGGAGAGCCACAGATACGCAGTATTTT. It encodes CASSTAGRATDTQYF.

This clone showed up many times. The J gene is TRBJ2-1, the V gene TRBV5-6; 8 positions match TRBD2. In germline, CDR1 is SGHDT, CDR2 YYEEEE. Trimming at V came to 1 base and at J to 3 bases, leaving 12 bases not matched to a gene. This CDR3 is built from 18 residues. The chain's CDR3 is CASSLPGLVSSGYNEQFF. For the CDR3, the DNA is TGTGCCAGCAGCTTGCCGGGACTAGTTTCGTCCGGCTACAATGAGCAGTTCTTC.

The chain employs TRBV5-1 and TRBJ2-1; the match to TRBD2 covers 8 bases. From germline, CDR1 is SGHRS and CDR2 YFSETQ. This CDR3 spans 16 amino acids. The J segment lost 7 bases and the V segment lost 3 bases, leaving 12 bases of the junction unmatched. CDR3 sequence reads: CASSSAWTSLRNEQFF. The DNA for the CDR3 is TGCGCCAGCAGCTCAGCTTGGACTAGCTTAAGGAATGAGCAGTTCTTC.

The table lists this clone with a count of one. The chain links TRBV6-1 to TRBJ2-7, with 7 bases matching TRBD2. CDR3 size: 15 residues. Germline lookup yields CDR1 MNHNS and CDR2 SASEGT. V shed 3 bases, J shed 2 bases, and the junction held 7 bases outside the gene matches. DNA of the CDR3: TGTGCCAGCAGTGATCGAGAGCGGGGAGCCTACGAGCAGTACTTC. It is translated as CASSDRERGAYEQYF.

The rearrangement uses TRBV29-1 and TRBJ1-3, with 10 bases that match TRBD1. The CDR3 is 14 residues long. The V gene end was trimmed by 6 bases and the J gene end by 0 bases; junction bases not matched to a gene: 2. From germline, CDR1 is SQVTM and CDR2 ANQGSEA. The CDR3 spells CSVGQGSSGNTIYF. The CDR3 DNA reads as TGCAGCGTGGGACAGGGGAGCTCTGGAAACACCATATATTTT.

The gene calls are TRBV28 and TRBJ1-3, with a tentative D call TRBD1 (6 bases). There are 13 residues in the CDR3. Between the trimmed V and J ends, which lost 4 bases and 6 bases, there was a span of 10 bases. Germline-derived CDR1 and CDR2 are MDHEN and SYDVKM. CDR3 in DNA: TGTGCCAGCAGTTCAGGGGAGCCAAACACCATATATTTT. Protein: CASSSGEPNTIYF.

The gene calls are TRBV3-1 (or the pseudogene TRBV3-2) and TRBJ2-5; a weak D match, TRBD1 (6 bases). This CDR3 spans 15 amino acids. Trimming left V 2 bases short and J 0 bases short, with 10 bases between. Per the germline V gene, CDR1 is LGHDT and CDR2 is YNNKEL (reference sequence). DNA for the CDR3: TGTGCCAGCAGCCAACCCTGGACAGACCAAGAGACCCAGTACTTC. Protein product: CASSQPWTDQETQYF.

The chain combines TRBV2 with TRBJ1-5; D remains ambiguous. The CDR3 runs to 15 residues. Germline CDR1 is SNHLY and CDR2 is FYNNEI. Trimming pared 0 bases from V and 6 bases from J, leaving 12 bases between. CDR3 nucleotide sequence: TGTGCCAGCAGTGAAGCATCGGGTGAGGGTCAGCCCCAGCATTTT. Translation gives CASSEASGEGQPQHF.

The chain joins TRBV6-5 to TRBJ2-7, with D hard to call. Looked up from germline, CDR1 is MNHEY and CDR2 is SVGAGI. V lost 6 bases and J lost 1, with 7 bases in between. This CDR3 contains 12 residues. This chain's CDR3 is CASRAFSYEQYF. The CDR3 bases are TGTGCCAGCAGGGCATTTTCCTACGAGCAGTACTTC.